This T cell receptor (beta chain) stems from a study of blood T cells in healthy people across ages (dated by TCRdb to between 2014 and 2016). For context, the study as a whole: In model experiments, template switching captured about one uniquely barcoded TCR beta cDNA molecule for every two T cells. Donors of different ages were randomly distributed across sequencing lanes to avoid experimental bias. For two donors (one aged 18 to 29 and one aged 80 or older), the study analyzed two additional independent replicas of 1 million unique cDNA reads from the same blood draw. To track age-related changes in TCR beta repertoire diversity, the study relied on deep sequencing normalized with unique cDNA molecular identifiers. The donors were split into four age groups: young (average 16 years), middle-aged (39), aged (62) and long-lived (about 82).

Library creation used 5' RACE. TCRdb shows the sequencer as Illumina HiSeq 2500. The second PCR ran for roughly 7 to 12 cycles and used a J-beta primer mix along with a sample-barcoded 5' primer. Each TCR beta cDNA molecule received a unique molecular identifier from a template-switch 5' adaptor carrying 12 random nucleotides. Each sample yielded at least 3 million CDR3-containing paired-end reads. First-strand cDNA synthesis was performed from all RNA using the Mint cDNA synthesis kit, with priming by a TRBC-specific oligonucleotide. All cDNA was treated with uracil-DNA glycosylase and then went through a first 18-cycle PCR with the universal primers M1SS and BC2_uni_R. The study's own analysis went as follows. Each sample was normalized by randomly selecting 1 million high-quality reads, each carrying a distinct molecular identifier. Reads with shared molecular identifiers were discarded instead of being binned into consensus sequences. MiTCR, run with a Q25 quality threshold and the strictest error-elimination algorithm, handled CDR3 identification, clonotype clustering and error correction. A nonparametric unseen species model with Euler transformation was used to estimate lower-bound total TCR beta diversity. Clones were called with MiXCR by TCRdb after fastp trimmed the public reads at Q25, and only in-frame beta chains were retained. Entries are consolidated by CDR3 protein sequence, retaining the most common genes and DNA. The V and J calls were not made by the authors but by TCRdb's processing. Present in this sample are roughly 900,000 distinct CDR3 sequences, less than 35% of which were seen just once. The ten largest clones represent approximately 15% of the sample.

Findings and caveats that apply to the study as a whole: Observed TCR beta diversity per million T cells fell roughly linearly with age, and a significant reduction was already apparent by age around 40. Compared with the aged group, the long-lived group had more naive CD4+ T cells, fewer expanded clones and increased TCR diversity, a pattern suggesting age selection. Estimates of total diversity from one million sequenced T cells were regarded as lower bounds and underestimates. Because profiling used bulk unsorted PBMCs, naive and antigen-experienced compartments could not be compared conclusively. The percentage of naive T cells measured by flow cytometry correlated strongly with observed TCR beta diversity. Donor CMV infection status was unknown, potentially confounding age-related changes in expanded clonotypes.

This clonotype was counted at least ten times. This receptor's antigen is unknown. Base quality data are lacking; no much larger clone is found one base away. The donors were around 39 Caucasian individuals from Russia, aged about 6 to 100 years, who were systemically healthy. About 9.1 milliliters of peripheral blood were collected from each donor into EDTA-treated Vacutainer tubes. PBMCs were isolated by Ficoll-Paque density-gradient centrifugation, with at least 7 million obtained per sample. Total RNA, at least 6 micrograms per sample, was extracted from PBMCs with Trizol reagent. For every donor, an aliquot of PBMCs went through flow cytometry to measure the percentages of naive CD45RAhigh/CD27high T cells. Material for sequencing was blood. This receptor was identified in a woman older than 75 in good health.

CDR3 region: CASSLAGGARSPLHF. The DNA reads TGTGCCAGCAGCTTGGCCGGGGGCGCAAGATCACCCCTCCACTTT. The chain joins TRBV5-6 to TRBJ1-6; TRBD1 is a weak D gene call, 6 bases matching. Cut back by 0 bases and 10 bases, the V and J ends lie 14 bases apart. The CDR3 holds 15 amino acids from the cysteine to the phenylalanine. The CDR3 DNA has 45 bases and is translated from base 1. According to the germline V gene, CDR1 reads SGHDT and CDR2 reads YYEEEE.